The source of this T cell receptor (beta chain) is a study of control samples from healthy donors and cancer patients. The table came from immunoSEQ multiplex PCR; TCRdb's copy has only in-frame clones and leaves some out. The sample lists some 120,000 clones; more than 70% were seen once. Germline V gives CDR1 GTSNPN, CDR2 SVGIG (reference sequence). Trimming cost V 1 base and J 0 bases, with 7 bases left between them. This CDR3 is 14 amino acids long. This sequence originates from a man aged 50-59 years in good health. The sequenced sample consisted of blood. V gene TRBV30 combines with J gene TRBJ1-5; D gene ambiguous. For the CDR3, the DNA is TGTGCCTGGAGTGGACGGATTAGCAATCAGCCCCAGCATTTT. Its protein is CAWSGRISNQPQHF.